Listed below are T cell receptor beta chains from one sample, sequenced in a study of blood T cell repertoires in COVID-19. Sequencing used immunoSEQ multiplex PCR; TCRdb keeps in-frame clones, though not all of them. Found here are under 300,000 clones, 83% of them singletons; the top ten hold roughly a tenth. What was sequenced was peripheral blood. The receptors were sampled from a woman between 45 and 60 years old who had recovered from COVID-19. CDR3s include the opening cysteine and the closing phenylalanine or tryptophan. The D gene is left open where the match is weak.

j_gene	v_gene	d_gene	CDR3aa
TRBJ2-7	TRBV27	TRBD2	CASSKTSGRDEQYF
TRBJ1-2	TRBV6-2/TRBV6-3	-	CASSYSGTPANYGYTF
TRBJ2-7	TRBV9	TRBD2	CASSVAGGPREQYF
TRBJ2-5	TRBV24-1	TRBD2	CATSGAAGREETQYF
TRBJ2-4	TRBV4-1	TRBD2	CASSPGLAGGRGKNIQYF
TRBJ2-5	TRBV7-2	TRBD2	CASSWGTSQETQYF
TRBJ2-7	TRBV25-1	TRBD2	CASRGEGVYEQYF
TRBJ1-4	TRBV29-1	TRBD1	CSVIGQGRYEKLFF
TRBJ2-2	TRBV6-5	TRBD2	CASSFRTSGTGELFF
TRBJ2-7	TRBV30	-	CASSNGYEQYF
TRBJ2-7	TRBV19	-	CASSTLEGYEQYF
TRBJ2-2	TRBV12-5	TRBD1	CASGLVWGTGNTGELFF
TRBJ1-5	TRBV6-5	-	CASSSRVSEQPQHF
TRBJ2-5	TRBV3-1/TRBV3-2	TRBD2	CASSQVEAGGETQYF
TRBJ1-5	TRBV28	TRBD1	CASSSPGTVYSNQPQHF
TRBJ2-2	TRBV5-1	-	CASSLGSGDGTGELFF
TRBJ1-6	TRBV4-3	TRBD1	CASSQDIVDRGLSNSPLHF
TRBJ1-1	TRBV9	-	CASSFPPQGGKAFF
TRBJ2-1	TRBV4-3	-	CASSWRVENTNEQFF
TRBJ2-3	TRBV28	TRBD2	CASSSGLARDTQYF
TRBJ2-5	TRBV4-3	TRBD2	CASSPGGGETQYF
TRBJ2-7	TRBV28	TRBD1	CASSLPGQGSYEQYF
TRBJ2-7	TRBV6-1	-	CASSEDTRYEQYF
TRBJ1-1	TRBV7-2	TRBD1	CASSLVAGGAGGTEAFF
TRBJ1-4	TRBV10-1	TRBD1	CASSETWTGGTTNEKLFF
TRBJ1-1	TRBV15	-	CATSRNRNLNTEAFF
TRBJ2-1	TRBV7-3	TRBD2	CASSSGLAGVASYNEQFF
TRBJ1-3	TRBV27	TRBD1	CASSLNRGPGNTIYF
TRBJ2-1	TRBV6-5	TRBD2	CASSRETSGGVEQFF
TRBJ2-7	TRBV7-8	TRBD1	CASSLERQGAHEQYF
TRBJ1-1	TRBV6-5	-	CASSYGANLNTEAFF
TRBJ2-3	TRBV7-3	TRBD2	CASSARLAGGITDTQYF
TRBJ2-7	TRBV28	TRBD2	CASSSRLAGKNEQYF